These 30 T cell receptor beta chains were all obtained from the same sample, sequenced in a study of radiotherapy plus CTLA-4 blockade in lung cancer. Sequencing was performed with immunoSEQ multiplex PCR; in TCRdb, only in-frame clones are kept and a portion is missing. The profile shows over 85,000 clones, around 84% of them singletons. The source was peripheral blood, collected from a patient treated with radiotherapy plus ipilimumab. All receptors derive from a human donor with non-small cell lung cancer that progressed on radiotherapy plus ipilimumab.

The J gene is TRBJ2-4, the V gene TRBV10-3; 7 bases match TRBD2. The germline gives CDR1 ENHRY, CDR2 SYGVKD. The CDR3 runs 12 residues. Trimming cost V 2 bases and J 15 bases; bases outside gene matches: 7. DNA of the CDR3: TGTGCCATCAGTGAGCCGGGGGGTGCTCGGTACTTC. Protein product: CAISEPGGARYF.

This chain uses TRBV10-2 with TRBJ2-3; no firm D call. V was pared by 5 bases and J by 8 bases, with 8 bases between. The CDR3 runs to 11 residues. Germline-derived CDR1 and CDR2 are WSHSY and SAAADI. CDR3: CASSPAITQYF. The CDR3 bases are TGCGCCAGCAGTCCTGCAATTACGCAGTATTTT.

This clone was observed a single time. The CDR3 spells CSAARGGSAFF. In DNA form, the CDR3 reads TGCAGTGCTGCACGAGGGGGATCGGCTTTCTTT. The V gene is TRBV20-1, the J gene TRBJ1-1, with a tentative D call TRBD1 (6 bases). Germline CDR1 and CDR2: DFQATT and SNEGSKA (reference sequence). This CDR3 spans 11 amino acids. V lost 5 bases and J lost 11, with 15 bases in between.

There are a few counts of this clone. The rearrangement links TRBV30 to TRBJ1-3; 7 bases fit TRBD1. The CDR3 covers 16 residues. The germline gives CDR1 GTSNPN, CDR2 SVGIG (reference sequence). Trimming took 2 bases from V and 0 from J; bases not matched to a gene: 7. CDR3 nucleotide sequence: TGTGCCTGGAGTCGAGGACAGGTCAGCTCTGGAAACACCATATATTTT. Translation gives CAWSRGQVSSGNTIYF.

The chain is built from TRBV27 and TRBJ2-3; TRBD1 is a possible D gene (6 bases). Trimming removed 3 bases at V and 2 bases at J, with 15 bases between. The germline V gene has CDR1 MNHEY and CDR2 SMNVEV (reference sequence). The CDR3 runs 16 residues. The CDR3 loop is CASSFVTGDFTDTQYF. As DNA, the CDR3 is TGTGCCAGCAGTTTCGTGACAGGCGATTTCACAGATACGCAGTATTTT.

This chain joins TRBV27 and TRBJ2-1; 16 positions match TRBD2. V shed 5 bases, J shed 9 bases, and the junction held 7 bases outside the gene matches. Germline lookup yields CDR1 MNHEY and CDR2 SMNVEV (reference sequence). This CDR3 spans 16 amino acids. The CDR3 nucleotides read TGTGCCAGCAGTCGGGGACTAGCGGGAGGGCCGGGTGAGCAGTTCTTC. As protein: CASSRGLAGGPGEQFF.

The V and J genes are TRBV11-2 and TRBJ1-1; the D gene is possibly TRBD1 (5 bases). Trimming cost V 4 bases and J 6 bases, with 12 bases left between them. Germline CDR1 is SGHAT and CDR2 is FQNNGV. The CDR3 loop spans 13 amino acids. CDR3: CASSYSGAPEAFF. CDR3 nucleotide sequence: TGTGCCAGCAGCTATTCCGGGGCCCCTGAAGCTTTCTTT. Combining the CDR3 with reference TRBV11-2 and TRBJ1-1 gives the whole variable domain EAGVAQSPRYKIIEKRQSVAFWCNPISGHATLYWYQQILGQGPKLLIQFQNNGVVDDSQLPKDRFSAERLKGVDSTLKIQPAKLEDSAVYLCASSYSGAPEAFFGQGTRLTVV.

The genes are TRBV2 and TRBJ2-2; D unresolved. Germline V gives CDR1 SNHLY, CDR2 FYNNEI. The CDR3 runs to 13 residues. V was pared by 8 bases and J by 6 bases, with 13 bases between. CDR3 region: CASHLGIPGELFF. In DNA form, the CDR3 reads TGTGCCAGCCATCTTGGGATCCCCGGGGAGCTGTTTTTT.

The chain couples TRBV7-3 to TRBJ2-1, with TRBD2 identical over 9 bases. The CDR3 is 17 amino acids. The V gene end was trimmed by 1 base and the J gene end by 0 bases; junction bases not matched to a gene: 4. In germline, CDR1 is SGHTA, CDR2 FQGTGA. The CDR3 nucleotides read TGTGCCAGCAGCTTAAACCCTAGCGGGGCCTCCTACAATGAGCAGTTCTTC. This sequence encodes CASSLNPSGASYNEQFF.

The rearrangement uses TRBV9 and TRBJ2-3, with 10 bases that match TRBD2. The CDR3 is made up of 17 amino acids. Germline lookup yields CDR1 SGDLS and CDR2 YYNGEE. V shed 0 bases, J shed 3 bases, and the junction held 7 bases outside the gene matches. The chain's CDR3 is CASSVGTSGLGTDTQYF. The CDR3 DNA reads as TGTGCCAGCAGCGTAGGGACTAGCGGACTTGGGACAGATACGCAGTATTTT.

This clone turned up a few times. The chain recombines TRBV28 with TRBJ2-1; D possibly corresponds to TRBD1 (6 bases). The CDR3 is 15 residues long. Per germline, CDR1 MDHEN and CDR2 SYDVKM. The germline V and J ends were trimmed by 8 bases and 8 bases, with 22 bases remaining between them. CDR3 sequence: CASLGSGTPRDEQFF. DNA of the CDR3: TGTGCCAGCCTGGGCTCAGGGACACCTCGGGATGAGCAGTTCTTC. Supplemented by reference TRBV28 and TRBJ2-1, the full variable domain reads DVKVTQSSRYLVKRTGEKVFLECVQDMDHENMFWYRQDPGLGLRLIYFSYDVKMKEKGDIPEGYSVSREKKERFSLILESASTNQTSMYLCASLGSGTPRDEQFFGPGTRLTVL.

The CDR3 region has the DNA TGTGCCAGCAGAACTATACGGGACAGCAATCAGCCCCAGCATTTT. This encodes CASRTIRDSNQPQHF. The chain couples TRBV2 to TRBJ1-5, with a possible D match to TRBD1 (5 bases). Germline V gene lookup returns CDR1 SNHLY and CDR2 FYNNEI. V shed 6 bases and J shed 1 base, with 13 bases lying between them. The CDR3 spans 15 residues. Together with reference TRBV2 and TRBJ1-5, the CDR3 gives the full variable domain: EPEVTQTPSHQVTQMGQEVILRCVPISNHLYFYWYRQILGQKVEFLVSFYNNEISEKSEIFDDQFSVERPDGSNFTLKIRSTKLEDSAMYFCASRTIRDSNQPQHFGDGTRLSIL.

The chain employs TRBV6-6 and TRBJ2-5, with D tentatively TRBD2 (5 bases). Germline CDR1 is MNHNY and CDR2 is SVGAGI (reference sequence). The ends were cut back, 6 bases at V and 5 bases at J, with 13 bases in the middle. This CDR3 region has 13 residues. CDR3 bases: TGTGCCAGCAGCTACGGGATCTGGGAGACCCAGTACTTC. Translation gives CASSYGIWETQYF.

The V gene is TRBV6-1, the J gene TRBJ2-4, with a possible D match to TRBD1 (5 bases). There are 13 residues in the CDR3. Trimming took off 4 bases at V and 8 bases at J, with 12 bases between the two ends. Per the germline V gene, CDR1 is MNHNS and CDR2 is SASEGT. CDR3 bases: TGTGCCAGCAGTGGAGCAGGGCTGGACATTCAGTACTTC. It codes for CASSGAGLDIQYF.

The V and J genes are TRBV28 and TRBJ2-7; D not certain. In germline, CDR1 is MDHEN, CDR2 SYDVKM. V was clipped by 5 bases and J by 5 bases, with 13 bases between them. The CDR3 runs 13 residues. In nucleotides, the CDR3 is TGTGCCAGCAGTCCCCCTCGTCTCCACGAGCAGTACTTC. Its protein is CASSPPRLHEQYF.

This clone was seen only a few times. The rearrangement links TRBV30 to TRBJ2-7; D is undetermined. CDR1 is GTSNPN, CDR2 SVGIG, per germline (reference sequence). The CDR3 contains 12 residues. The V gene lost 0 bases and the J gene lost 5 bases, with 8 bases spanning the gap. The chain's CDR3 is CAWSVGNHEQYF. CDR3 DNA: TGTGCCTGGAGTGTCGGTAATCACGAGCAGTACTTC.

This clone was seen a handful of times. This chain connects TRBV9 to TRBJ2-5; 11 positions agree with TRBD2. The CDR3 contains 15 residues. Per germline, CDR1 SGDLS and CDR2 YYNGEE. After removal of 0 bases from V and 6 bases from J, the junction contained 4 bases not matched to a gene. The CDR3 loop reads CASSVDLAGGQTQYF. CDR3 in DNA: TGTGCCAGCAGCGTAGATCTAGCGGGAGGTCAGACCCAGTACTTC.

The CDR3 loop is CASSIGLAGATRNIQYF. In DNA form, the CDR3 reads TGTGCCAGCAGCATCGGACTAGCGGGGGCCACTAGGAACATTCAGTACTTC. The chain is built from TRBV5-4 and TRBJ2-4; 13 bases fit TRBD2. The junction had 11 bases not matched to a gene; V was cut back by 4 bases and J by 7 bases. Per germline, CDR1 SGHNT and CDR2 YYREEE (reference sequence). This CDR3 spans 17 amino acids.

The chain is built from TRBV28 and TRBJ2-4; the match to TRBD2 covers 13 bases. CDR3 length equals 15 residues. CDR1 and CDR2 (germline): MDHEN, SYDVKM. V lost 3 bases and J lost 8; bases outside the gene matches: 4. CDR3 bases: TGTGCCAGCAGTTTTTTCGGACTAGCGGGAGACATTCAGTACTTC. This translates into CASSFFGLAGDIQYF. The full variable domain, rest sourced from reference TRBV28 and TRBJ2-4, is DVKVTQSSRYLVKRTGEKVFLECVQDMDHENMFWYRQDPGLGLRLIYFSYDVKMKEKGDIPEGYSVSREKKERFSLILESASTNQTSMYLCASSFFGLAGDIQYFGAGTRLSVL.

The chain combines TRBV28 with TRBJ1-2; D not resolved. CDR3 length: 13 residues. Deletions cut 5 bases from V and 3 bases from J, with 10 bases between. Germline V CDR1 and CDR2: MDHEN, SYDVKM. The CDR3 DNA follows: TGTGCCAGCAGTCCACCAGACTACTATGGCTACACCTTC. It codes for CASSPPDYYGYTF.

As regards this clone: The junction departs from germline at one end; a sequencing error may be responsible. The chain couples TRBV28 to TRBJ1-4; D unclear. The CDR3 covers 13 residues. CDR1 MDHEN and CDR2 SYDVKM come from the germline V gene. Here the CDR3 reads CASRPQVEENLFF. The CDR3 DNA follows: TGTGCCAGCAGACCTCAGGTTGAGGAAAATCTGTTTTTT.

The rearrangement uses TRBV30 and TRBJ2-1, with 13 bases identical to TRBD2. The CDR3 is 15 amino acids. CDR1 GTSNPN and CDR2 SVGIG come from the germline V gene (reference sequence). J gave up 7 bases and V 1 base, and 4 bases lay outside the gene matches. The CDR3 here is CAWSDGTSGMNEQFF. The CDR3 DNA reads TGTGCCTGGAGTGATGGGACTAGCGGGATGAATGAGCAGTTCTTC.

The chain has TRBV27 and TRBJ1-1, with D unresolved. Germline loops: CDR1 MNHEY, CDR2 SMNVEV (reference sequence). The CDR3 has 15 residues. Trimming cost V 0 bases and J 5 bases, with 13 bases left between them. The CDR3 DNA follows: TGTGCCAGCAGTTTATCGAGGGTATGGGAAACTGAAGCTTTCTTT. It specifies CASSLSRVWETEAFF.

This rearrangement joins TRBV7-6 to TRBJ1-1, with D uncertain. Germline V gene sequence: CDR1 SGHVS, CDR2 FNYEAQ. There are 14 residues in the CDR3. Trimming pared 3 bases from V and 3 bases from J, leaving 11 bases between. The DNA of the CDR3 is TGTGCCAGCAGCTTGGAGGGCCCCTACACTGAAGCTTTCTTT. It encodes CASSLEGPYTEAFF.

This rearrangement joins TRBV6-1 to TRBJ2-3; D ambiguous. The V and J ends lost 3 bases and 14 bases respectively, with 12 bases between them. Germline CDR1 is MNHNS and CDR2 is SASEGT. There are 11 residues in the CDR3. Here the CDR3 reads CASSELDWRYF. CDR3 nucleotide sequence: TGTGCCAGCAGTGAGTTAGACTGGAGGTATTTT.

CDR3 sequence: CASSLGDRGQGETQYF. The CDR3 coding sequence is TGTGCCAGCAGCTTAGGGGACAGGGGGCAGGGGGAGACCCAGTACTTC. This chain links TRBV7-2 with TRBJ2-5, with 12 nucleotides matching TRBD1. Germline V gene data show CDR1 as SGHTA and CDR2 as FQGNSA. CDR3 length: 16 residues. V lost 1 base, J lost 5 bases, and 5 bases stayed unmatched.

This chain links TRBV29-1 with TRBJ1-1; D is possibly TRBD1 (5 bases). The CDR3 runs 13 residues. The V gene's germline CDR1 is SQVTM and CDR2 ANQGSEA. Trimming cost V 7 bases and J 5 bases, with 17 bases left between them. CDR3: CSAPRGGRTEAFF. CDR3 in DNA: TGCAGCGCTCCCCGCGGGGGGAGGACTGAAGCTTTCTTT.

The chain uses TRBV6-6 and TRBJ1-1, with D unclear. This CDR3 is built from 16 residues. Trimming took off 0 bases at V and 0 bases at J, with 11 bases between the two ends. Germline CDR1 reads MNHNY; CDR2 reads SVGAGI (reference sequence). In DNA form, the CDR3 reads TGTGCCAGCAGTTACTCGAATACACAGATGAACACTGAAGCTTTCTTT. Encoded protein: CASSYSNTQMNTEAFF.

This clone was observed a few times. The rearrangement links TRBV9 to TRBJ1-2; 8 bases map to TRBD1. The CDR3 runs 15 residues. V gave up 3 bases and J gave up 2 bases; unmatched junction bases: 6. Germline V CDR1 and CDR2: SGDLS, YYNGEE. CDR3 in DNA: TGTGCCAGCAGCGGTGACAGGGGCCCAAACTATGGCTACACCTTC. Translated, it gives CASSGDRGPNYGYTF.

The rearrangement uses TRBV10-2 and TRBJ1-1; D may be TRBD1 (5 bases). Germline-derived CDR1 and CDR2 are WSHSY and SAAADI. CDR3 length: 14 residues. The V end was cut by 4 bases, the J end by 6 bases, with 15 bases between. The CDR3 DNA sequence: TGCGCCAGCAGTGGGCGGGGCGAATCCCCTGAAGCTTTCTTT. Translation gives CASSGRGESPEAFF.